Listed here are 3 T cell receptor beta chains from one sample, sequenced in a study of T cells in Graves' hyperthyroidism and ophthalmopathy. RNA transcripts provided the source from which TCR beta CDR3 regions were amplified. HTBI primers were used for first-round RT-PCR of the TCR CDR3. TCRdb ran MiXCR on the multiplex PCR reads and lists one entry per CDR3 protein. The sample holds 550,000 to 600,000 distinct CDR3 sequences, roughly 46% seen once. The sequenced material came from peripheral blood or thyroid tissue (not recorded which). Receptors originate from an adult woman with Graves' disease, either hyperthyroidism or ophthalmopathy (not recorded which).

This clonotype has a handful of counts. This chain joins TRBV2 and TRBJ1-1, with D possibly matching TRBD1 (6 bases). Trimming removed 6 bases from V and 7 bases from J, with 12 bases in between. CDR3 length: 12 amino acids. Germline values: CDR1 SNHLY, CDR2 FYNNEI. The CDR3 protein is CASSLDRSEAFF. DNA of the CDR3: TGTGCCAGCAGCCTAGACAGGAGTGAAGCTTTCTTT. Based on the CDR3 plus reference TRBV2 and TRBJ1-1, the full variable domain is EPEVTQTPSHQVTQMGQEVILRCVPISNHLYFYWYRQILGQKVEFLVSFYNNEISEKSEIFDDQFSVERPDGSNFTLKIRSTKLEDSAMYFCASSLDRSEAFFGQGTRLTVV.

This clonotype was detected many times. The chain is built from TRBV5-1 and TRBJ2-7, with 11 bases that match TRBD2. The J segment lost 4 bases and the V segment lost 4 bases, leaving 4 bases of the junction unmatched. Per the germline V gene, CDR1 is SGHRS and CDR2 is YFSETQ. The CDR3 is 14 amino acids. CDR3 sequence reads: CASSASGRRYEQYF. CDR3 bases: TGCGCCAGCAGCGCTAGCGGGAGGAGGTACGAGCAGTACTTC.

The chain employs TRBV7-9 and TRBJ2-5; tentatively, D is TRBD1 (6 bases). The CDR3 contains 13 residues. V lost 4 bases, J lost 7 bases, and 13 bases lay in between. Germline CDR1 SEHNR, CDR2 FQNEAQ (reference sequence). The CDR3 reads CASSWTAAGTQYF. CDR3 bases: TGTGCCAGCAGCTGGACAGCCGCAGGGACCCAGTACTTC.